These 25 T cell receptor beta chains came from one sample sequenced in a study of cytomegalovirus exposure and HLA in healthy donors. The PCR contained 60 Vbeta and 13 Jbeta primers. Only in-frame clones appear in the TCRdb table, and some are missing; sequencing was by immunoSEQ multiplex PCR. The repertoire holds 100,000 to 150,000 clones, with around three quarters as singletons. Sequenced input: PBMCs. These receptors were taken from a woman between 40 and 55 years old in good health and CMV-seronegative.

V gene TRBV5-4 combines with J gene TRBJ2-7; 8 bases fit TRBD2. Losses at the gene ends were 6 bases for V and 6 bases for J; bases not matched to a gene: 5. The length of the CDR3 is 12 residues. Per the germline V gene, CDR1 is SGHNT and CDR2 is YYREEE (reference sequence). The CDR3 DNA is TGTGCCAGCACCGATCTAGCGGGCGAGCAGTACTTC. Protein sequence: CASTDLAGEQYF.

The chain links TRBV29-1 to TRBJ1-5, with a possible D match to TRBD1 (5 bases). There are 14 residues in the CDR3. Deletions cut 4 bases from V and 0 bases from J, with 10 bases between. Germline V gene sequence: CDR1 SQVTM, CDR2 ANQGSEA. The CDR3 region is CSVAQGYSNQPQHF. The CDR3 DNA reads TGCAGCGTTGCGCAGGGATATAGCAATCAGCCCCAGCATTTT.

V is TRBV5-4 and J is TRBJ2-7, with TRBD1 matching 7 bases. V lost 5 bases and J lost 0; bases outside the gene matches: 11. CDR1 is SGHNT and CDR2 is YYREEE in the germline V gene (reference sequence). The CDR3 has 16 amino acids. CDR3 loop: CASRPSGTVNSYEQYF. In DNA form, the CDR3 reads TGTGCCAGCAGGCCATCCGGGACAGTGAACTCCTACGAGCAGTACTTC.

This clone was seen a few times. V usage is TRBV6-5 and J usage is TRBJ2-1, with TRBD2 matching over 9 bases. With V trimmed by 0 bases and J by 8 bases, 5 bases remained unmatched. Germline V lookup: CDR1 MNHEY, CDR2 SVGAGI. The CDR3 contains 15 residues. CDR3 in DNA: TGTGCCAGCAGTTACTCTGCTAGCGGGAACTATGAGCAGTTCTTC. It is translated as CASSYSASGNYEQFF.

CDR3: CASSLAQAREKLFF. The CDR3 DNA reads as TGTGCCAGCAGCTTAGCACAGGCCAGGGAAAAACTGTTTTTT. The gene calls are TRBV11-2 and TRBJ1-4, with D maybe TRBD1 (5 bases). Germline V gene lookup returns CDR1 SGHAT and CDR2 FQNNGV. Trimming stripped 1 base from V and 8 bases from J, with 11 bases between. This CDR3 is 14 amino acids long.

CDR3 in DNA: TGTGCCAGCAGCCCCGGGGTGACTGAAGCTTTCTTT. Translation gives CASSPGVTEAFF. The gene calls are TRBV28 and TRBJ1-1; D unclear. The germline CDR1 and CDR2 sequences are MDHEN and SYDVKM. The V gene lost 6 bases and the J gene lost 5 bases, with 10 bases spanning the gap. The CDR3 is made up of 12 amino acids.

The rearrangement uses TRBV28 and TRBJ2-7, with D uncertain. Germline CDR1 MDHEN, CDR2 SYDVKM. The V gene lost 5 bases and the J gene lost 10 bases, with 21 bases spanning the gap. The length of the CDR3 is 14 residues. As DNA, the CDR3 is TGTGCCAGCAGTACTACGGGTGAGACCTACCAACAGTACTTC. It codes for CASSTTGETYQQYF.

The chain combines TRBV5-4 with TRBJ1-1, with D perhaps matching TRBD1 (5 bases). The V and J ends lost 0 bases and 4 bases respectively, with 16 bases between them. This CDR3 is 16 amino acids long. Germline CDR1 is SGHNT and CDR2 is YYREEE (reference sequence). The CDR3 protein is CASSLGGTSPGTEAFF. The CDR3 nucleotides are TGTGCCAGCAGCTTGGGGGGGACTTCCCCGGGCACTGAAGCTTTCTTT.

The V gene is TRBV5-4, the J gene TRBJ2-1; TRBD2 matches at 7 bases. The CDR3 contains 16 residues. Germline V gene lookup returns CDR1 SGHNT and CDR2 YYREEE (reference sequence). V lost 4 bases to trimming and J lost 0 bases; unmatched junction nucleotides: 7. Here the CDR3 DNA reads TGTGCCAGCAGCGCTAGCGGCACCCGCTCCTACAATGAGCAGTTCTTC. It specifies CASSASGTRSYNEQFF.

This rearrangement joins TRBV28 to TRBJ2-7, with D tentatively TRBD2 (6 bases). V dropped 2 bases and J dropped 2 bases, with 10 bases sitting between them. Germline V gene data show CDR1 as MDHEN and CDR2 as SYDVKM. This CDR3 has 14 amino acids. The CDR3 reads CASSLGGATYEQYF. The CDR3 DNA sequence: TGTGCCAGCAGTTTAGGAGGGGCTACCTACGAGCAGTACTTC.

CDR3 region: CASTQGVYNEQFF. The DNA for the CDR3 is TGTGCCAGCACCCAGGGTGTCTACAATGAGCAGTTCTTC. V usage is TRBV18 and J usage is TRBJ2-1, with D perhaps matching TRBD1 (5 bases). The CDR3 runs to 13 residues. Trimming left V 8 bases short and J 3 bases short, with 11 bases between. Germline loops: CDR1 KGHSH, CDR2 LQKENI.

The table lists this clone with a count of one. The chain recombines TRBV6-5 with TRBJ1-2; 8 bases are shared with TRBD1. This CDR3 is built from 13 residues. The ends lost 6 bases at V and 6 bases at J; junction bases unmatched: 6. Germline V lookup: CDR1 MNHEY, CDR2 SVGAGI. The CDR3 region has the DNA TGTGCCAGCAGCCCCGGACAGGGCCATGGCTACACCTTC. The encoded protein is CASSPGQGHGYTF.

The V gene is TRBV28, the J gene TRBJ1-2; no clear D gene. Deletions cut 5 bases from V and 7 bases from J, with 8 bases between. This CDR3 is 11 amino acids long. Germline CDR1 is MDHEN and CDR2 is SYDVKM. The CDR3 sequence is CASSHSRGYTF. The CDR3 DNA reads TGTGCCAGCAGTCACTCGCGTGGCTACACCTTC.

The genes are TRBV6-5 and TRBJ2-5; D possibly corresponds to TRBD2 (6 bases). The germline V and J ends were trimmed by 4 bases and 5 bases, with 8 bases remaining between them. The CDR3 runs 12 residues. Germline-derived CDR1 and CDR2 are MNHEY and SVGAGI. CDR3 protein: CASSLSGETQYF. The CDR3 nucleotides read TGTGCCAGCAGTTTAAGCGGGGAGACCCAGTACTTC.

This chain joins TRBV5-6 and TRBJ1-1, with a tentative D call TRBD1 (5 bases). The CDR3 runs to 13 residues. V was clipped by 0 bases and J by 13 bases, with 16 bases between them. CDR1 SGHDT and CDR2 YYEEEE come from the germline V gene. The CDR3 reads CASSLASGSFVFF. The CDR3 region has the DNA TGTGCCAGCAGCTTGGCGTCAGGGTCGTTTGTTTTCTTT.

This clone was picked up a small number of times. The V gene is TRBV6-5, the J gene TRBJ1-2, with TRBD1 matching 9 bases. V was clipped by 5 bases and J by 7 bases; unmatched bases: 8. CDR1 is MNHEY and CDR2 is SVGAGI in the germline V gene. The CDR3 loop spans 14 amino acids. In DNA, the CDR3 is TGTGCCAGCAGTGGGATCGACAGGGGGGGTGGCTACACCTTC. Translating gives CASSGIDRGGGYTF.

The J gene is TRBJ1-6, the V gene TRBV18, with a possible D match to TRBD1 (6 bases). V was cut by 3 bases and J by 10 bases, with 22 bases left in between. The length of the CDR3 is 17 residues. The V gene's germline CDR1 is KGHSH and CDR2 LQKENI. CDR3 coding DNA: TGTGCCAGCTCACCGACGGAGGCAGGGGAAGGGCACTCACCCCTCCACTTT. Amino acid sequence: CASSPTEAGEGHSPLHF.

The V gene is TRBV7-9, the J gene TRBJ1-2; 9 positions agree with TRBD1. Trimming at V came to 4 bases and at J to 4 bases, leaving 4 bases not matched to a gene. The CDR3 loop spans 14 amino acids. From germline, CDR1 is SEHNR and CDR2 FQNEAQ (reference sequence). CDR3 sequence: CASSSGTGLYGYTF. In DNA, the CDR3 is TGTGCCAGCAGCTCCGGGACAGGGCTCTATGGCTACACCTTC.

J is TRBJ2-1 and V is TRBV5-1; TRBD2 matches 12 bases. From germline, CDR1 is SGHRS and CDR2 YFSETQ. The CDR3 totals 16 residues. The J segment lost 8 bases and the V segment lost 0 bases, leaving 6 bases of the junction unmatched. In nucleotides, the CDR3 is TGCGCCAGCAGCTTGGCTACTAGCGGGAGGAGCGATGAGCAGTTCTTC. Amino acid sequence: CASSLATSGRSDEQFF.

The V call is TRBV6-5, the J call TRBJ2-1, with D possibly being TRBD1 (6 bases). The CDR3 loop spans 15 amino acids. V gave up 2 bases and J gave up 0 bases, with 8 bases separating them. Germline CDR1 is MNHEY and CDR2 is SVGAGI. Here the CDR3 DNA reads TGTGCCAGCAGTTACACAGGGAGCTCCTACAATGAGCAGTTCTTC. Amino acids: CASSYTGSSYNEQFF.

The chain links TRBV5-1 to TRBJ2-1; D is perhaps TRBD1 (6 bases). Germline V lookup: CDR1 SGHRS, CDR2 YFSETQ. The length of the CDR3 is 13 residues. The V and J ends lost 2 bases and 5 bases respectively, with 8 bases between them. Written as DNA, the CDR3 is TGCGCCAGCAGCTTCGCAGGGGACAATGAGCAGTTCTTC. Residues: CASSFAGDNEQFF.

V is TRBV23-1 and J is TRBJ2-7, with TRBD2 matching over 10 bases. TRBV23-1 is given ORF status, its function remaining uncertain. This CDR3 comprises 20 residues. V lost 6 bases and J lost 5; bases outside the gene matches: 25. The CDR3 bases are TGCGCCAGCAGCATCAAGATTGAGCTAGCGGGAGTTGATACCGGTAACGAGCAGTACTTC. Its translation is CASSIKIELAGVDTGNEQYF.

This clone is medium-sized within its sample. This chain joins TRBV28 and TRBJ1-3; 7 bases line up with TRBD1. The junction had 13 bases not matched to a gene; V was cut back by 5 bases and J by 3 bases. The CDR3 contains 17 residues. The germline V gene has CDR1 MDHEN and CDR2 SYDVKM. The CDR3 loop reads CASSTNHIQGHGNTIYF. Here the CDR3 DNA reads TGTGCCAGCAGTACCAACCATATACAGGGGCATGGAAACACCATATATTTT.

This clone was counted between two and nine times. The chain uses TRBV19 and TRBJ1-2; D gene unclear. Germline V gene data show CDR1 as LNHDA and CDR2 as SQIVND (reference sequence). The CDR3 has 13 amino acids. With 5 bases removed from V and 5 bases from J, the gap between germline ends came to 12 bases. Here the CDR3 reads CASSYDYYYGYTF. CDR3 DNA: TGTGCCAGTAGTTATGATTACTATTATGGCTACACCTTC.

The J gene is TRBJ2-1, the V gene TRBV7-9, with D uncertain. CDR3 length equals 15 residues. The V gene lost 4 bases and the J gene lost 9 bases, with 19 bases spanning the gap. From germline, CDR1 is SEHNR and CDR2 FQNEAQ (reference sequence). CDR3 nucleotide sequence: TGTGCCAGCAGCTCCATAACTCCGATTCGTGGTGAGCAGTTCTTC. This sequence encodes CASSSITPIRGEQFF.